These 10 T cell receptor beta chains originate from one sample sequenced in a study of OX40 agonist ivuxolimab in advanced cancers. Profiled with immunoSEQ multiplex PCR; TCRdb holds only in-frame clones, not every one. Of over 45,000 clones listed, around nine tenths were seen once; the top ten hold about 28%. Specimen: CD4+ or CD8+ T cells sorted from blood, collected in a trial of the OX40 agonist ivuxolimab. The source of these receptors is an adult with an advanced solid tumor such as melanoma, head and neck, liver or kidney cancer.

The chain employs TRBV27 and TRBJ2-7, with unresolved D. This CDR3 is 14 amino acids long. Germline V gene sequence: CDR1 MNHEY, CDR2 SMNVEV (reference sequence). Trimming cost V 3 bases and J 1 base, with 10 bases left between them. For the CDR3, the DNA is TGTGCCAGCAGTTTTGGTGGGGATTCCTACGAGCAGTACTTC. Amino acids: CASSFGGDSYEQYF.

The chain joins TRBV18 to TRBJ1-3; D ambiguous. Germline lookup yields CDR1 KGHSH and CDR2 LQKENI. Trimming took off 6 bases at V and 0 bases at J, with 9 bases between the two ends. The CDR3 loop spans 14 amino acids. The CDR3 DNA is TGTGCCAGCTCCCTCGGGAGCTCTGGAAACACCATATATTTT. The encoded protein is CASSLGSSGNTIYF.

Here the CDR3 DNA reads TGTGCCAGCAGCTTGCAGGGGGAGGACTATGGCTACACCTTC. Translating gives CASSLQGEDYGYTF. The chain combines TRBV5-6 with TRBJ1-2; TRBD1 matches 7 bases. This CDR3 is 14 amino acids long. Losses at the gene ends were 1 base for V and 3 bases for J; bases not matched to a gene: 3. The germline V gene has CDR1 SGHDT and CDR2 YYEEEE.

The V gene is TRBV11-2, the J gene TRBJ2-3, with TRBD2 matching 10 bases. Germline CDR1 is SGHAT and CDR2 is FQNNGV. After removal of 4 bases from V and 2 bases from J, the junction contained 6 bases not matched to a gene. There are 16 residues in the CDR3. The CDR3 here is CASSWTSGGDTDTQYF. Written as DNA, the CDR3 is TGTGCCAGCAGCTGGACTAGCGGAGGAGACACAGATACGCAGTATTTT.

The chain is built from TRBV6-1 and TRBJ2-7; D ambiguous. The V and J ends lost 5 bases and 4 bases respectively, with 6 bases between them. Germline V gene lookup returns CDR1 MNHNS and CDR2 SASEGT. CDR3 length: 11 residues. The DNA for the CDR3 is TGTGCCAGCAGTTTGGGGTACGAGCAGTACTTC. Translating it yields CASSLGYEQYF.

This sequence joins TRBV10-3 and TRBJ1-1; a possible D gene is TRBD1 (6 bases). V dropped 5 bases and J dropped 0 bases, with 10 bases sitting between them. The CDR3 contains 14 residues. Germline V gives CDR1 ENHRY, CDR2 SYGVKD. In nucleotides, the CDR3 is TGTGCCATCAGTAAGGACAGAGTGAACACTGAAGCTTTCTTT. Translated: CAISKDRVNTEAFF.

This rearrangement joins TRBV14 to TRBJ2-5; 10 bases map to TRBD1. In germline, CDR1 is SGHDN, CDR2 FVKESK. Losses at the gene ends were 4 bases for V and 4 bases for J; bases not matched to a gene: 3. This CDR3 is built from 14 residues. The CDR3 DNA is TGTGCCAGCAGCCCAGGACAGGGGGGAGAGACCCAGTACTTC. The encoded protein is CASSPGQGGETQYF.

This chain joins TRBV19 and TRBJ2-5, with TRBD1 identical over 7 bases. Germline V gives CDR1 LNHDA, CDR2 SQIVND (reference sequence). V was pared by 5 bases and J by 2 bases, with 8 bases of the junction left unmatched. There are 15 residues in the CDR3. The CDR3 protein is CASSAGTAIQETQYF. The DNA of the CDR3 is TGTGCCAGTAGTGCCGGGACAGCCATACAAGAGACCCAGTACTTC.

The DNA for the CDR3 is TGCGCCAGCAGCCAACAAGGGGGACGGTTATCGGCCCTCCACTTT. It is translated as CASSQQGGRLSALHF. The genes are TRBV4-1 and TRBJ1-6, with D maybe TRBD1 (6 bases). The germline gives CDR1 MGHRA, CDR2 YSYEKL. The CDR3 consists of 15 residues. The ends were cut back, 2 bases at V and 14 bases at J, with 19 bases in the middle.

In its sample, this clone was seen a few times. The V gene is TRBV11-2, the J gene TRBJ1-3; the D is unclear. CDR1 is SGHAT and CDR2 is FQNNGV in the germline V gene. V shed 5 bases and J shed 7 bases, with 12 bases lying between them. The CDR3 is made up of 13 amino acids. CDR3 nucleotides: TGTGCCAGCAGCGGATTGGAAGGGAACACCATATATTTT. Its translation: CASSGLEGNTIYF.